Listed below are T cell receptor beta chains from one sample, sequenced in a study of PD-1 blockade in classical Hodgkin lymphoma. Using immunoSEQ multiplex PCR, the repertoire was profiled, and TCRdb retains in-frame clones only, with some absent. The sample comprises 35,000 to 45,000 clones, approximately 69% of which are singletons, and 11% to 15% rests with the top ten. The sequencing here drew on peripheral blood mononuclear cells (PBMCs), taken before the second cycle of nivolumab. The receptor source for this set is a human donor with classical Hodgkin lymphoma. Each CDR3 is given with its conserved first and last residue. The D gene is left open where the match is weak. Size is omitted from some rows. Given values are once, few, many or a class for expanded clones.

J,size,D,V,CDR3,DNA
TRBJ2-1,-,TRBD1,TRBV4-3,CASSQLTGGFLGEQFF,TGCGCCAGCAGCCAACTGACAGGGGGGTTCCTTGGTGAGCAGTTCTTC
TRBJ1-5,-,-,TRBV19,CASSIDLAGTHNQPQHF,TGTGCCAGTAGTATAGATCTAGCTGGGACCCACAATCAGCCCCAGCATTTT
TRBJ1-1,-,-,TRBV5-1,CASSSGGGTEAFF,TGCGCCAGCAGCTCTGGCGGGGGCACTGAAGCTTTCTTT
TRBJ2-3,-,-,TRBV11-3,CASSLVRRSLTDTQYF,TGTGCCAGCAGCTTAGTTCGCAGGAGTCTCACAGATACGCAGTATTTT
TRBJ2-7,few,TRBD2,TRBV6-5,CASSPSGRVTYEQYF,TGTGCCAGCAGTCCTAGCGGGAGGGTAACCTACGAGCAGTACTTC
TRBJ2-5,-,-,TRBV4-2,CASSQEWRRVVAETQYF,TGTGCCAGCAGCCAAGAATGGCGGCGGGTGGTTGCAGAGACCCAGTACTTC
TRBJ2-7,-,-,TRBV5-4,CASSFHIPPYEQYF,TGTGCCAGCAGCTTTCATATTCCCCCGTACGAGCAGTACTTC
TRBJ1-5,once,-,TRBV18,CASSPGQHQPQHF,TGTGCCAGCTCACCAGGCCAGCATCAGCCCCAGCATTTT
TRBJ1-6,-,-,TRBV15,CATTQGNYNSPLHF,TGTGCCACCACGCAGGGGAACTATAATTCACCCCTCCACTTT
TRBJ1-3,-,-,TRBV7-2,CASSLVGGLPSGNTIYF,TGTGCCAGCAGCTTAGTTGGGGGCTTACCCTCTGGAAACACCATATATTTT
TRBJ2-5,-,TRBD2,TRBV5-1,CASSFRGGPGETQYF,TGCGCCAGCAGCTTTCGCGGGGGACCCGGGGAGACCCAGTACTTC
TRBJ1-6,-,-,TRBV7-3,CASSLYFSNSPLHF,TGTGCCAGCAGCTTATATTTTTCAAATTCACCCCTCCACTTT
TRBJ1-2,-,TRBD1,TRBV5-1,CASSSETGQYGYTF,TGCGCCAGCAGCTCTGAGACAGGGCAGTATGGCTACACCTTC
TRBJ1-1,-,-,TRBV6-1,CASSADTEAFF,TGTGCCAGCAGCGCGGACACTGAAGCTTTCTTT
TRBJ2-3,few,-,TRBV11-2,CASSLSTGTQYF,TGTGCCAGCAGCTTATCGACGGGTACGCAGTATTTT
TRBJ2-5,-,-,TRBV21-1,CASSLSPPGVQETQYF,TGTGCCAGCAGCCTATCCCCCCCCGGGGTCCAAGAGACCCAGTACTTC
TRBJ1-6,-,-,TRBV10-3,CAISENGHYSPLHF,TGTGCCATCAGTGAGAACGGACACTATTCACCCCTCCACTTT
TRBJ1-1,-,-,TRBV5-8,CASSLWGSRRGEAFEAFF,TGTGCCAGCAGCTTGTGGGGGTCAAGGAGAGGGGAGGCCTTTGAAGCTTTCTTT
TRBJ1-6,-,-,TRBV5-4,CASSQAQGNNNSPLHF,TGCGCCAGCAGCCAAGCTCAGGGGAATAATAATTCACCCCTCCACTTT
TRBJ1-1,-,TRBD1,TRBV5-1,CASSLLGGSMNTEAFF,TGCGCCAGCAGCTTGCTAGGGGGCAGTATGAACACTGAAGCTTTCTTT
TRBJ1-2,few,-,TRBV7-9,CASSLTANYGYTF,TGTGCCAGCAGCCTGACAGCGAACTATGGCTACACCTTC
TRBJ1-6,-,-,TRBV6-5,CASSYSGRDNSPLHF,TGTGCCAGCAGTTACTCCGGGAGAGATAATTCACCCCTCCACTTT